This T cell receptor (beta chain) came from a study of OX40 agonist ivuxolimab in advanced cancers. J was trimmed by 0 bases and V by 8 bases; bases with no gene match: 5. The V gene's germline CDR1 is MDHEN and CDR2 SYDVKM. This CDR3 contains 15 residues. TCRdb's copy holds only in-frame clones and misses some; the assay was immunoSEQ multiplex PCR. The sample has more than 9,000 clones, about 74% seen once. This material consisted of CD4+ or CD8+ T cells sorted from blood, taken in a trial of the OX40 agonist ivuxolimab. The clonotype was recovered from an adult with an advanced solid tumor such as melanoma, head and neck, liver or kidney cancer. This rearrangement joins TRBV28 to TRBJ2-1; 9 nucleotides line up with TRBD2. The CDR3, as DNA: TGTGCCAGCGGCGGGGGGGCGAGCTCCTACAATGAGCAGTTCTTC. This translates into CASGGGASSYNEQFF.